These T cell receptor beta chains were read from a single sample in a study of shared clonotypes between healthy human individuals. Profiling relied on immunoSEQ multiplex PCR, and the TCRdb table lists in-frame clones only, not all of them. The profile shows about half a million clones, more than 75% of them singletons. Sequencing used PBMCs. Every receptor here comes from a woman aged 40 to 55 in good health. Some clones in this sample may be carry-over from other donors' samples. Both conserved end residues are part of each CDR3. A D gene is named only where the DNA matches it firmly. Clone size, where shown, is once, few, many, or a class for clones that have expanded.

CDR3nt	CDR3aa	j_gene	abundance	d_gene	v_gene
TGTGCCAGCAGTCCCAACACTGAAGCTTTCTTT	CASSPNTEAFF	TRBJ1-1	few	-	TRBV6-6
TGTGCCAGCAAAATCCTACTAGTGCTGTTTTTT	CASKILLVLFF	TRBJ1-4	-	-	TRBV21-1
TGTGCCAGCAGCTTACTAGCGGGAGATAGGAATGAGCAGTTCTTC	CASSLLAGDRNEQFF	TRBJ2-1	-	TRBD2	TRBV7-3
TGTGCCAGCAGCCCGGTCGTAGGGTCCTATGGCTACACCTTC	CASSPVVGSYGYTF	TRBJ1-2	-	-	TRBV7-6
TGTGCCAGCAGCGCCCGGGGACTAGCGGGAGGGAGGTCCTACAATGAGCAGTTCTTC	CASSARGLAGGRSYNEQFF	TRBJ2-1	-	TRBD2	TRBV9
TGTGCCAGCAGCTTAGCGCTCGCGGGAGCATACAATGAGCAGTTCTTC	CASSLALAGAYNEQFF	TRBJ2-1	few	TRBD2	TRBV7-9
TGTGCCAGTAGTGCCTACCGGGCCGCCCGAACCTACGAGCAGTACTTC	CASSAYRAARTYEQYF	TRBJ2-7	-	-	TRBV19
TGTGCCAGCAGGGAAAACTCTGGGGCCAACGTCCTGACTTTC	CASRENSGANVLTF	TRBJ2-6	-	-	TRBV28
TGTGCCAGCAGCTTAGCGTTCTACGAGCAGTACTTC	CASSLAFYEQYF	TRBJ2-7	few	-	TRBV7-2
TGCGCCAGCAGCTTGGAAGGCACTAGCGGGCGGTACAATGAGCAGTTCTTC	CASSLEGTSGRYNEQFF	TRBJ2-1	-	TRBD2	TRBV5-1
TGCAGCGTCGGAACAGGTGGGAATGAAAAACTGTTTTTT	CSVGTGGNEKLFF	TRBJ1-4	-	-	TRBV29-1
TGTGCCAGCACCGGACAGGGAGGTCAGCCCCAGCATTTT	CASTGQGGQPQHF	TRBJ1-5	few	TRBD1	TRBV2
TGTGCCAGTACCGGACTAGCGGGAATCTACGAGCAGTACTTC	CASTGLAGIYEQYF	TRBJ2-7	-	TRBD2	TRBV2
TGCGCCAGCAGCGATGAGTCTCGGGCTGCGAAGAGCTCCTACGAGCAGTACTTC	CASSDESRAAKSSYEQYF	TRBJ2-7	once	-	TRBV4-1
TGTGCCAGCAGCTTTAGCGGGAGTGGGACCCAGTACTTC	CASSFSGSGTQYF	TRBJ2-5	-	TRBD2	TRBV5-4
TGTGCCAGCTCTACAACAGGGGGAGAGCAGTACTTC	CASSTTGGEQYF	TRBJ2-7	-	TRBD1	TRBV5-6
TGTGCCAGCTCACCACAGGACTATCCCTTCGACGAGCAGTACTTC	CASSPQDYPFDEQYF	TRBJ2-7	-	-	TRBV18
TGCAGCGTTAAGCGGGAGCTCACCGGGGAGCTGTTTTTT	CSVKRELTGELFF	TRBJ2-2	once	TRBD2	TRBV29-1
TGCGCCAGCAGTCGCCTCTTTGAGCCCCAGCATTTT	CASSRLFEPQHF	TRBJ1-5	-	-	TRBV23-1
TGCGCCAGCAGCCAAGTAGCGGGAGGGCCTCGGGATGAGCAGTTCTTC	CASSQVAGGPRDEQFF	TRBJ2-1	-	TRBD2	TRBV4-1
TGCGCCAGCAGCCAAGAAAATGGCCCCACAGATACGCAGTATTTT	CASSQENGPTDTQYF	TRBJ2-3	-	-	TRBV4-3
TGCGCCAGCAGCCAAGTTTTGGGAGCGGGAGGTGTAGATACGCAGTATTTT	CASSQVLGAGGVDTQYF	TRBJ2-3	few	TRBD2	TRBV4-1
TGTGCCAGCAGTTACGTGGTCACAGCAGAATCCTACGAGCAGTACTTC	CASSYVVTAESYEQYF	TRBJ2-7	-	-	TRBV6-6
TGCAGTGCTAGAGAAGGGGCGGACTACACCTTC	CSAREGADYTF	TRBJ1-2	few	-	TRBV20-1
TGTGCCAGCAGCCCGACTAGCGGGAGGGCCGCTGAGCAGTTCTTC	CASSPTSGRAAEQFF	TRBJ2-1	-	TRBD2	TRBV2
TGTGCCAGTAGTTTGACAGGGGAAGATTTTACTGAAGCTTTCTTT	CASSLTGEDFTEAFF	TRBJ1-1	-	TRBD1	TRBV19
TGTGCCAGCAGTTCCGGGACAGGGGGTCGGGGCTACACCTTC	CASSSGTGGRGYTF	TRBJ1-2	-	TRBD1	TRBV27
TGTGCCAGCAGTTCCGGTCCCTACTCCTACGAGCAGTACTTC	CASSSGPYSYEQYF	TRBJ2-7	-	-	TRBV28
TGTGCCAGCAGTGACTCGGCAGGCACAGATACGCAGTATTTT	CASSDSAGTDTQYF	TRBJ2-3	once	-	TRBV6-4
TGTGCCAGCAGTGGACTGGCTTACCAAGAGACCCAGTACTTC	CASSGLAYQETQYF	TRBJ2-5	few	-	TRBV2
TGTGCCAGCAGCTTAGGGCTAGCGGGAGCCTCAGAGACCCAGTACTTC	CASSLGLAGASETQYF	TRBJ2-5	-	TRBD2	TRBV7-2
TGCGCCAGCAGCCGGGAGGGACTAGCGCCCTTCTACGAGCAGTACTTC	CASSREGLAPFYEQYF	TRBJ2-7	-	TRBD2	TRBV5-1
TGTGCCAGCAGTTACTCAGTGTCTTACAATGAGCAGTTCTTC	CASSYSVSYNEQFF	TRBJ2-1	-	-	TRBV6-6
TGTGCCAGCAGCCCCAGACTAGCCTCCTCCTACAATGAGCAGTTCTTC	CASSPRLASSYNEQFF	TRBJ2-1	-	TRBD2	TRBV2
TGTGCCAGCAGCGTAGCGCCTAGCGGGAGTACTGGGGAGCTGTTTTTT	CASSVAPSGSTGELFF	TRBJ2-2	-	TRBD2	TRBV9
TGTGCCAGCAGCCCAGGGACCCACGCTAGCACAGATACGCAGTATTTT	CASSPGTHASTDTQYF	TRBJ2-3	-	-	TRBV11-2
TGTGCCAGCAGCTTAGTTGTGACAGGGGGCGCAGAGACCCAGTACTTC	CASSLVVTGGAETQYF	TRBJ2-5	once	TRBD1	TRBV7-9
TGTGCCATGGACAACACGTTCCAAGAGACCCAGTACTTC	CAMDNTFQETQYF	TRBJ2-5	-	-	TRBV30
TGCGCCAGCAGCCGCACAGGGATAGAGTCGTCGGGCTACACCTTC	CASSRTGIESSGYTF	TRBJ1-2	-	-	TRBV4-1
TGTGCCAGCAGCCCCGACAGGGTCTCGGGGACCCAGTACTTC	CASSPDRVSGTQYF	TRBJ2-5	once	TRBD1	TRBV7-2
TGTGCCAGCAGCGTAGGTCAGGGTAGAAAGAAAAATGAGCAGTTCTTC	CASSVGQGRKKNEQFF	TRBJ2-1	-	-	TRBV9
TGCGCCAGCAGCCGATTGGGACAGGGAACCTACGAGCAGTACTTC	CASSRLGQGTYEQYF	TRBJ2-7	-	TRBD1	TRBV4-1
TGCGCCAGCAGCCAAGATCTCAATCAGCCCCAGCATTTT	CASSQDLNQPQHF	TRBJ1-5	-	-	TRBV4-3
TGCAGTGCTAGAGGGGTAAACACCATATATTTT	CSARGVNTIYF	TRBJ1-3	-	-	TRBV20-1
TGTGCCAGCAGGGCTAGCGGGAGTTGGGTGCAGTACTTC	CASRASGSWVQYF	TRBJ2-7	-	TRBD2	TRBV28
TGCGCCAGCAGCCAAGATACCAGGCCCTACAATGAGCAGTTCTTC	CASSQDTRPYNEQFF	TRBJ2-1	-	-	TRBV4-3
TGTGCCTGGAGTTACAGAGAGCAGTACTTC	CAWSYREQYF	TRBJ2-7	once	-	TRBV30
TGTGCCAGCAGTTCGCCCCGCGCCAACAGGGGGGAAAAACTGTTTTTT	CASSSPRANRGEKLFF	TRBJ1-4	once	TRBD1	TRBV28
TGTGCCAGCAGTTATTCAGCCTACACCGGGGAGCTGTTTTTT	CASSYSAYTGELFF	TRBJ2-2	-	-	TRBV6-6
TGTGCCAGCAGCTTAGTTGACAGGGAAAATGAAAAACTGTTTTTT	CASSLVDRENEKLFF	TRBJ1-4	-	TRBD1	TRBV11-2
TGTGCCAGCAGCAACACAGCGAACACTGAAGCTTTCTTT	CASSNTANTEAFF	TRBJ1-1	-	-	TRBV7-9
TGTGCCAGTAGTAACCCGGGACTAGCGGGAGGGTCCCAGCCCGGGGAGCTGTTTTTT	CASSNPGLAGGSQPGELFF	TRBJ2-2	once	TRBD2	TRBV19
TGTGCCAGCAGCTTTAGCGGGACCCTCGGTGAGCAGTTCTTC	CASSFSGTLGEQFF	TRBJ2-1	many	TRBD2	TRBV11-3
TGCAGCGTTGATAGTGCGGGACAGGGTGGGGAGCAGTTCTTC	CSVDSAGQGGEQFF	TRBJ2-1	once	TRBD1	TRBV29-1